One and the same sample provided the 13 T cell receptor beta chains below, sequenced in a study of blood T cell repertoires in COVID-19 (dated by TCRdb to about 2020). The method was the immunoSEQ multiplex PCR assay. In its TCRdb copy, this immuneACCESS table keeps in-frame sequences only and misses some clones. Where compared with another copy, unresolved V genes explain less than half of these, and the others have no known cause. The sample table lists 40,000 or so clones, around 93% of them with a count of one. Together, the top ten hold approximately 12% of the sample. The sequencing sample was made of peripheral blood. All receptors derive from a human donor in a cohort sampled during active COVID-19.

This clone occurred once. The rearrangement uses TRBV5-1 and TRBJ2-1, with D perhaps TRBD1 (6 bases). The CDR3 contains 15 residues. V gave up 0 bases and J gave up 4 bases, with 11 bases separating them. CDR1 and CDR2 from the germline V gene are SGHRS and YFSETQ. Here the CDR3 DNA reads TGCGCCAGCAGCTTGGCCGGACAGATATACAATGAGCAGTTCTTC. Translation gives CASSLAGQIYNEQFF. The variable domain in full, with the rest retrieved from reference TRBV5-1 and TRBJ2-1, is KAGVTQTPRYLIKTRGQQVTLSCSPISGHRSVSWYQQTPGQGLQFLFEYFSETQRNKGNFPGRFSGRQFSNSRSEMNVSTLELGDSALYLCASSLAGQIYNEQFFGPGTRLTVL.

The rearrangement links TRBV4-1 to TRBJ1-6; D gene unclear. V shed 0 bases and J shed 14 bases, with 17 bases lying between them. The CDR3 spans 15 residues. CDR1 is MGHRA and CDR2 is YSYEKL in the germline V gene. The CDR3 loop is CASSQEITLAAALHF. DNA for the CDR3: TGCGCCAGCAGCCAAGAGATAACCCTTGCCGCGGCCCTCCACTTT.

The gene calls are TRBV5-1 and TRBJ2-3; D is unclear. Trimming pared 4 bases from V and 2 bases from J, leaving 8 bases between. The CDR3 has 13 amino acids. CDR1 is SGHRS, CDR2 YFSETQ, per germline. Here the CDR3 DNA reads TGCGCCAGCAGCCCTGAGCCCACAGATACGCAGTATTTT. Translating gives CASSPEPTDTQYF. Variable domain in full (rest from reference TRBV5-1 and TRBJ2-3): KAGVTQTPRYLIKTRGQQVTLSCSPISGHRSVSWYQQTPGQGLQFLFEYFSETQRNKGNFPGRFSGRQFSNSRSEMNVSTLELGDSALYLCASSPEPTDTQYFGPGTRLTVL.

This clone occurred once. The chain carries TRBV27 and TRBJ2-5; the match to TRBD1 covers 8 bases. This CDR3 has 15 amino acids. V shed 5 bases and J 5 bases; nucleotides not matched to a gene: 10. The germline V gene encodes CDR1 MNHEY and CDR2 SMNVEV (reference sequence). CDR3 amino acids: CASSPRTGYIETQYF. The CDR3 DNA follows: TGTGCCAGCAGTCCCCGGACAGGGTATATCGAGACCCAGTACTTC.

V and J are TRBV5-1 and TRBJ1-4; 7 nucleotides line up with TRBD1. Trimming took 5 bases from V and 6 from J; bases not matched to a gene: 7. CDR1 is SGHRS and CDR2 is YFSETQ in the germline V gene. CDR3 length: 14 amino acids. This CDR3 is CASRPSGGYEKLFF. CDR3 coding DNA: TGCGCCAGCAGGCCGTCAGGGGGTTATGAAAAACTGTTTTTT.

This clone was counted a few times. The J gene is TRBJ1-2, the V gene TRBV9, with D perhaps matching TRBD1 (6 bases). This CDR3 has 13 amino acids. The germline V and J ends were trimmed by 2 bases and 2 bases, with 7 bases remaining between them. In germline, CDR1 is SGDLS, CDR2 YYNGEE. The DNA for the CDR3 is TGTGCCAGCAGCGTGGACAGCAACTATGGCTACACCTTC. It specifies CASSVDSNYGYTF.

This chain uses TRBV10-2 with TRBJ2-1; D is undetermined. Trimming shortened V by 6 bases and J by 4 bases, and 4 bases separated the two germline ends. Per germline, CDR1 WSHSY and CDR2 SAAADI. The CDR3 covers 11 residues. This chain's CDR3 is CASRAYNEQFF. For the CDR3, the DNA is TGCGCCAGCAGAGCTTACAATGAGCAGTTCTTC.

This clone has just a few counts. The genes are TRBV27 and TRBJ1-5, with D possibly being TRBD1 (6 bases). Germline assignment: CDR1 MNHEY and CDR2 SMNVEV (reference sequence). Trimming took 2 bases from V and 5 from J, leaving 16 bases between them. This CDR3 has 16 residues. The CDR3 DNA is TGTGCCAGCAGTTTAGGGACACCGAAACCCCATCAGCCCCAGCATTTT. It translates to CASSLGTPKPHQPQHF.

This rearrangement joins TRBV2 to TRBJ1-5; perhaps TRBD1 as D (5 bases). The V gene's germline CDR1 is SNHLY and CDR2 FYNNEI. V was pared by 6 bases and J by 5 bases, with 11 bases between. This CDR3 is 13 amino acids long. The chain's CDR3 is CASRRQSYQPQHF. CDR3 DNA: TGTGCCAGCAGACGACAGAGTTATCAGCCCCAGCATTTT. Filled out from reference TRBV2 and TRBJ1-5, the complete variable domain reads EPEVTQTPSHQVTQMGQEVILRCVPISNHLYFYWYRQILGQKVEFLVSFYNNEISEKSEIFDDQFSVERPDGSNFTLKIRSTKLEDSAMYFCASRRQSYQPQHFGDGTRLSIL.

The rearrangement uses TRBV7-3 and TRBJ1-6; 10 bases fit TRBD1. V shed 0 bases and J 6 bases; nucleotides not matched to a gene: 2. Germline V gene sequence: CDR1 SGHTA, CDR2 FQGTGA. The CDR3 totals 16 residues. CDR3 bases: TGTGCCAGCAGCTTAACCGGGACAGGGGCTAATTCACCCCTCCACTTT. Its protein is CASSLTGTGANSPLHF.

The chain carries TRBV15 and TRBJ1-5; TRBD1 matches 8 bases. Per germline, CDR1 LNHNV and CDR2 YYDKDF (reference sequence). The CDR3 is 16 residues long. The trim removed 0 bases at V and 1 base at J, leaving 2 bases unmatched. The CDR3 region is CATSRDRGLSNQPQHF. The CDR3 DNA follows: TGTGCCACCAGCAGAGACAGGGGGCTAAGCAATCAGCCCCAGCATTTT.

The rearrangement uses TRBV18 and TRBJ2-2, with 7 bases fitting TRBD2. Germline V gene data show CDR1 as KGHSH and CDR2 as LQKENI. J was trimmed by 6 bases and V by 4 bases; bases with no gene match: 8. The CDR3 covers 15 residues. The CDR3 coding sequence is TGTGCCAGCTCACGTCGGGCGGGAGAGGCCGGGGAGCTGTTTTTT. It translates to CASSRRAGEAGELFF.

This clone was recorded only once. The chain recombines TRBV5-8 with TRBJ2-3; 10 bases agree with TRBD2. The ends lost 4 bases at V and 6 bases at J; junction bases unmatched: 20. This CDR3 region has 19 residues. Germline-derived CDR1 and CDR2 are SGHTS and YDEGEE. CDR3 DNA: TGTGCCAGCAGCGGGGCCCGGGCAAAAGCGGGAGGGGTTCCGGATACGCAGTATTTT. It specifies CASSGARAKAGGVPDTQYF.